The clone carrying this T cell receptor beta chain is judged large. This sample was taken from a study of blood T cell repertoires in COVID-19. Data came from immunoSEQ multiplex PCR; TCRdb stores just in-frame clones and leaves some out. The sample includes 90,000 or so clones, approximately 82% of them seen just once. Per germline, CDR1 ENHRY and CDR2 SYGVKD. CDR3 size: 16 residues. The J segment lost 3 bases and the V segment lost 0 bases, leaving 8 bases of the junction unmatched. The material sequenced was peripheral blood. This TCR derives from a human donor in a cohort sampled during active COVID-19. This chain uses TRBV10-3 with TRBJ2-7, with TRBD1 matching over 7 bases. Here the CDR3 reads CAISESVGQGDYEQYF. The CDR3 bases are TGTGCCATCAGTGAGTCGGTAGGGCAGGGGGACTACGAGCAGTACTTC.